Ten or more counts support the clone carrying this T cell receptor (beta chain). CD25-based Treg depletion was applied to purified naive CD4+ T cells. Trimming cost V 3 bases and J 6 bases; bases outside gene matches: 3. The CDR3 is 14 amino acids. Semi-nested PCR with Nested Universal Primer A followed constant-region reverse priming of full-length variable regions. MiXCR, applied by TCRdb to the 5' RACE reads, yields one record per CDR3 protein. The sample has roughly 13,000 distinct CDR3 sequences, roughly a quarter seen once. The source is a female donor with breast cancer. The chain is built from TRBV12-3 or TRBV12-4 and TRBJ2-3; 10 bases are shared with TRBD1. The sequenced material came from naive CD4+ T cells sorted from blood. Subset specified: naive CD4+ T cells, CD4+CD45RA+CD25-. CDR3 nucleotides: TGTGCCAGCAGTTTTAGACAGGGGGCGGATACGCAGTATTTT. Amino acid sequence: CASSFRQGADTQYF.